This TCR beta chain was sequenced in a study of blood T cell repertoires in COVID-19 (dated by TCRdb to 2018 to 2020). Regarding the study in general: Samples from collaborators originated in the United States, Italy and Spain and spanned both the acute and convalescent phases of COVID-19. The material from the prospective study consisted of cDNA or gDNA derived from T cells, B-cell-depleted T cells, or PBMCs. Deeply sampled blood TCRbeta repertoires from subjects exposed to, actively infected with, or recovered from COVID-19 were included in the dataset. The repertoires were made available in a free public database intended to serve as a resource for research on the immune response to SARS-CoV-2. The samples were drawn from the first 160 participants of the ongoing ImmuneRACE study and from 1,254 subjects provided by 6 global collaborators. Nearly every sample came with metadata listing a de-identified subject ID, COVID-19 status, age in years and sex. HLA class I and class II types, where available, came from metadata supplied by the sample provider rather than from assay-based typing. Overall results and qualifications from the work: How much clinical and demographic metadata was included differed by source and by participant, and the metadata was provided uncurated.

The immunoSEQ Assay, a bias-controlled multiplex PCR, was used to amplify TCRbeta CDR3 regions from genomic DNA. As for the original processing: The number of nucleated cells in each sample was estimated from the amplification of reference gene primers within the assay. To quantify the absolute abundance of each unique TCRbeta CDR3 rearrangement, sequence reads were collapsed and filtered. Productive Simpson clonality was computed per sample as the square root of Simpson's diversity index over productive rearrangements. TCRdb's version of the immuneACCESS table is confined to in-frame rearrangements and falls short of the full clone set. An unresolved V gene accounts for under half of the shortfall where checked; the remainder is of unknown origin. V and J calls plus clone size are reproduced from that table; the DNA served to infer D and trimming. Counted in this sample were over 150,000 clones; 65% to 90% of them appeared once. The ten largest clones add up to over 9.5% of the sample.

In the prospective study, participants were about 18 to 90 years old, resided in fewer than 25 geographic areas of the United States, and were enrolled through a virtual design. Cohort assignment in the prospective study relied on participant-reported clinical history from a screening survey and a study questionnaire. For ImmuneRACE Cohort 3, a participant was defined as recovered based on two consecutive negative NP/OP PCR tests, clearance by a healthcare professional, or resolution of symptoms. Each participant in the prospective study had whole blood, serum and a nasopharyngeal or oropharyngeal swab collected by mobile phlebotomists. Additional blood draws and questionnaires over a 2-month period could optionally be provided by prospective study participants. Blood samples from the prospective study were shipped frozen or at room temperature prior to DNA extraction. V loses 1 base, J loses 7 bases, and the germline ends lie 10 bases apart. Via the germline V gene (reference sequence), CDR1 is SGHAT and CDR2 FQDESV. The CDR3 has 13 amino acids, counting the end cysteine and phenylalanine. Kept here is only the CDR3 DNA, which spans 39 bases and is read in frame from base 1.

Turning to this clone: Its antigen is not yet known. Qualities for individual bases were not recorded, and no much larger clone is one base off.

Sequenced material: PBMCs or T cells enriched from blood (not recorded which). The chain is assembled from TRBV11-1 and TRBJ1-1, with the D gene not confidently named. The TCR sequence derives from a man aged 35 to 55 who had recovered from COVID-19. The sequenced DNA: TGTGCCAGCAGCTTAGGAGCTAATCTTGAAGCTTTCTTT. Translated, it reads CASSLGANLEAFF.